Below, 13 T cell receptor beta chains from the same sample are listed, as sequenced in a study of vaccination and CD4 T cells after COVID-19. Sample time point: late sampling 161 to 241 days after vaccination in a few convalescent patients. Treatment specified: approximately nine-day PBMC culture with coronavirus spike peptide pools or control peptides (ViraFEST assay). No antigen is known for these receptors. An Oncomine TCR Beta short-read assay was used to sequence the DNA from cultured CD4+ T cells. TCRdb fed the PCR reads into MiXCR, producing one record per CDR3 protein. Of some 24,000 distinct CDR3 sequences listed, about 31% are singletons. The material was CD4+ T cells from blood, cultured in vitro, obtained about 7 months after SARS-CoV-2 vaccination. The receptors were sampled from a human donor who had recovered from COVID-19.

This clonotype ranks as medium-sized. The rearrangement joins TRBV6-1 to TRBJ2-5, with 12 bases aligning to TRBD2. After removal of 2 bases from V and 2 bases from J, the junction contained 0 bases not matched to a gene. There are 15 residues in the CDR3. From germline, CDR1 is MNHNS and CDR2 SASEGT. This CDR3 reads CASSELAGGQETQYF. The CDR3 DNA reads TGTGCCAGCAGTGAACTAGCGGGAGGGCAAGAGACCCAGTACTTC.

In its sample, this clonotype was seen a few times. The rearrangement joins TRBV20-1 to TRBJ2-1, with TRBD2 identical over 12 bases. Trimming removed 4 bases from V and 1 base from J; junction bases left unmatched: 11. The CDR3 is made up of 18 amino acids. CDR1 DFQATT and CDR2 SNEGSKA come from the germline V gene (reference sequence). CDR3 sequence: CSATLTSGRMISYNEQFF. The DNA for the CDR3 is TGCAGTGCTACCCTGACTAGCGGGAGAATGATTTCCTACAATGAGCAGTTCTTC.

By share of the sample, this clonotype is medium-sized. The J gene is TRBJ1-5, the V gene TRBV19; D gene ambiguous. Germline V gives CDR1 LNHDA, CDR2 SQIVND (reference sequence). Trimming cost V 6 bases and J 4 bases, with 16 bases left between them. The CDR3 loop spans 15 amino acids. The DNA of the CDR3 is TGTGCCAGTAGCCCGAGCAACCTGGGGAATCAGCCCCAGCATTTT. This gives the protein CASSPSNLGNQPQHF.

The chain carries TRBV6-1 and TRBJ2-5; D tentatively reads TRBD1 or TRBD2 (5 bases each). From germline, CDR1 is MNHNS and CDR2 SASEGT. V dropped 7 bases and J dropped 1 base, with 10 bases sitting between them. This CDR3 comprises 13 residues. The CDR3 spells CASKRDLQETQYF. The CDR3 DNA reads TGTGCCAGCAAAAGGGACCTCCAAGAGACCCAGTACTTC.

The chain carries TRBV20-1 and TRBJ2-7; 15 nucleotides match TRBD2. Losses at the gene ends were 6 bases for V and 4 bases for J; bases not matched to a gene: 10. Per the germline V gene, CDR1 is DFQATT and CDR2 is SNEGSKA (reference sequence). CDR3 length equals 16 residues. CDR3 sequence: CSAEGGLAGGRYEQYF. CDR3 bases: TGCAGTGCCGAAGGCGGACTAGCGGGAGGGCGGTACGAGCAGTACTTC.

V and J are TRBV6-1 and TRBJ2-6; no reliable D call. Looked up from germline, CDR1 is MNHNS and CDR2 is SASEGT. The CDR3 length is 16 residues. V was shortened by 5 bases and J by 2 bases, with 13 bases between the two germline ends. Here the CDR3 reads CASSPEPGAGANVLTF. The CDR3 nucleotides read TGTGCCAGCAGTCCCGAGCCTGGGGCTGGGGCCAACGTCCTGACTTTC.

This clonotype showed up just a few times. The J gene is TRBJ1-6, the V gene TRBV6-1; D unclear. Trimming cost V 6 bases and J 12 bases, with 18 bases left between them. The CDR3 is made up of 14 amino acids. Germline CDR1 MNHNS, CDR2 SASEGT. This CDR3 is CASSLDRSLGPLHF. CDR3 DNA: TGTGCCAGCAGCCTCGACCGATCGCTGGGACCCCTCCACTTT.

The V gene is TRBV6-1, the J gene TRBJ2-7; 11 bases line up with TRBD1. CDR1 and CDR2 from the germline V gene are MNHNS and SASEGT. This CDR3 spans 16 amino acids. With V trimmed by 7 bases and J by 1 base, 9 bases remained unmatched. CDR3 in amino acids: CASTPPGTGGSYEQYF. As DNA, the CDR3 is TGTGCCAGCACCCCACCTGGGACAGGGGGATCCTACGAGCAGTACTTC.

This clonotype was detected only a few times. The chain uses TRBV4-3 and TRBJ2-7; 8 bases fit TRBD2. V was pared by 6 bases and J by 3 bases, with 13 bases of the junction left unmatched. Germline CDR1 reads LGHNA; CDR2 reads YSLEER. The CDR3 has 16 amino acids. CDR3 coding DNA: TGCGCCAGCAGTCCACGGGGGGGAAGCGGGAGCTACGAGCAGTACTTC. Translation gives CASSPRGGSGSYEQYF.

V usage is TRBV20-1 and J usage is TRBJ1-5; D possibly corresponds to TRBD1 (5 bases). CDR3 length equals 13 residues. Per germline, CDR1 DFQATT and CDR2 SNEGSKA (reference sequence). Trimming pared 7 bases from V and 0 bases from J, leaving 10 bases between. CDR3 DNA sequence: TGCAGTGTAACCAGGGATAGCAATCAGCCCCAGCATTTT. Amino acid sequence: CSVTRDSNQPQHF.

This chain links TRBV20-1 with TRBJ1-1, with unresolved D. The CDR3 sequence is 14 residues long. Trimming pared 0 bases from V and 1 base from J, leaving 9 bases between. Germline V CDR1 and CDR2: DFQATT, SNEGSKA (reference sequence). CDR3 sequence: CSARDRLSNTEAFF. The DNA of the CDR3 is TGCAGTGCTAGAGACAGGTTATCGAACACTGAAGCTTTCTTT.

This chain joins TRBV7-3 and TRBJ2-3; no clear D. V lost 2 bases and J 1 base, leaving 7 bases between the germline ends. The CDR3 is 14 amino acids. Germline CDR1 reads SGHTA; CDR2 reads FQGTGA. CDR3 sequence: CASSLSGGTDTQYF. CDR3 in DNA: TGTGCCAGCAGCTTATCGGGTGGCACAGATACGCAGTATTTT.

The sample holds a few counts of this clonotype. The genes are TRBV7-2 and TRBJ2-7, with 8 bases that match TRBD2. After removal of 3 bases from V and 7 bases from J, the junction contained 11 bases not matched to a gene. The CDR3 runs to 15 residues. CDR1 is SGHTA and CDR2 is FQGNSA in the germline V gene. DNA of the CDR3: TGTGCCAGCAGCTTCTCGGGACTAGGGTCTGAAGAGCAGTACTTC. Protein: CASSFSGLGSEEQYF.